The clone carrying this TCR beta chain was seen only a few times. Antigen unknown. The data were taken from a study of T cells after yellow fever vaccination. This CDR3 has 17 amino acids. The V gene lost 3 bases and the J gene lost 5 bases, with 20 bases spanning the gap. Germline loops: CDR1 LNHDA, CDR2 SQIVND (reference sequence). General study findings and limits: Weaker, the secondary response had a peak occurring faster, on day 5 versus 15. Primary-vaccination clones mostly resurfaced post-booster (more than 95% CD4, approximately 90% CD8).

TCR cDNA, made by 5'RACE template switching, carried an added universal primer site and UMIs. Using its own MiXCR run on the 5' RACE reads, TCRdb lists one record per CDR3 protein. In the table there are 600,000 to 750,000 distinct CDR3 sequences, about 12% of which are singletons. This clonotype was sampled from a young man who received the YFV17D yellow fever vaccine. The sequenced sample was PBMCs, obtained on the day of the yellow fever booster vaccination. V and J are TRBV19 and TRBJ2-4; D gene unclear. The CDR3 DNA reads TGTGCCAGTAGTATTGGTCAGTCCGTCCGCCGCCAAAACATTCAGTACTTC. The encoded protein is CASSIGQSVRRQNIQYF. The full variable domain, completed using reference TRBV19 and TRBJ2-4, is DGGITQSPKYLFRKEGQNVTLSCEQNLNHDAMYWYRQDPGQGLRLIYYSQIVNDFQKGDIAEGYSVSREKKESFPLTVTSAQKNPTAFYLCASSIGQSVRRQNIQYFGAGTRLSVL.